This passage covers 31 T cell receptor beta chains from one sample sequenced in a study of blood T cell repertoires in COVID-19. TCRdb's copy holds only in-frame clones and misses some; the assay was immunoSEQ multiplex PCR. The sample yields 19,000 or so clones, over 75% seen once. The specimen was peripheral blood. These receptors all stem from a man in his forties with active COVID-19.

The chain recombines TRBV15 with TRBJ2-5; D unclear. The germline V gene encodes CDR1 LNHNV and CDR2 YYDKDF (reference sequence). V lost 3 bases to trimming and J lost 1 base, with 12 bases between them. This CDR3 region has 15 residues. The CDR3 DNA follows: TGTGCCACCAGCAGTGGAGAAGTGGGCCAAGAGACCCAGTACTTC. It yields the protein CATSSGEVGQETQYF.

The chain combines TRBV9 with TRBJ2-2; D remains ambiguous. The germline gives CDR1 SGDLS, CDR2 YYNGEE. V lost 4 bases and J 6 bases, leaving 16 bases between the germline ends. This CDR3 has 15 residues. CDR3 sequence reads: CASSFGPPWAGELFF. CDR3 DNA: TGTGCCAGCAGCTTTGGGCCCCCCTGGGCCGGGGAGCTGTTTTTT.

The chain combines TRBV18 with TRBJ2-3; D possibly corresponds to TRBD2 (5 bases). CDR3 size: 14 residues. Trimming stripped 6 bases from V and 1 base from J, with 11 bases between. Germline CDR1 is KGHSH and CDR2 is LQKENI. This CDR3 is CASSPAEGTDTQYF. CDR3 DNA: TGTGCCAGCTCCCCGGCGGAGGGCACAGATACGCAGTATTTT.

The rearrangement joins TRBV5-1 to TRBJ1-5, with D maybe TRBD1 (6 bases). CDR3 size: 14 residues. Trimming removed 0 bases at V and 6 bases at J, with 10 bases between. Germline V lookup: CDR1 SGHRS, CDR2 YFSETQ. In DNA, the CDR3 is TGCGCCAGCAGCTTGGGCGGGGGCGGTCAGCCCCAGCATTTT. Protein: CASSLGGGGQPQHF.

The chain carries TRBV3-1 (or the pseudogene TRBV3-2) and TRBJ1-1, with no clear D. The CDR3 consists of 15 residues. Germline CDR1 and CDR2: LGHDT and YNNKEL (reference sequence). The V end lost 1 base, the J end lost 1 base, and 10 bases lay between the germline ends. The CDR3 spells CASSQVRPWNTEAFF. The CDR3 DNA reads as TGTGCCAGCAGCCAAGTGAGGCCGTGGAACACTGAAGCTTTCTTT.

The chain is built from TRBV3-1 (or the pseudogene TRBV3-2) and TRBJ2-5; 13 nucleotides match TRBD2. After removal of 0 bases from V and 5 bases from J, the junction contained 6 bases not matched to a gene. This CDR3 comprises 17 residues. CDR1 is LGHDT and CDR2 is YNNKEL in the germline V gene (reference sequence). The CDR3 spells CASSQDWGLAGRETQYF. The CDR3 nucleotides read TGTGCCAGCAGCCAAGATTGGGGACTAGCGGGACGGGAGACCCAGTACTTC.

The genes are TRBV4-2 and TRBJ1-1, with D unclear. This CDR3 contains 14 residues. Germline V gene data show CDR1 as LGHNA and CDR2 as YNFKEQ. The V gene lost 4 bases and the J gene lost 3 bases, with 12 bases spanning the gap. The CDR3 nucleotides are TGTGCCAGCAGCCTCCCCTCGGCGGACACTGAAGCTTTCTTT. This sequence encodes CASSLPSADTEAFF.

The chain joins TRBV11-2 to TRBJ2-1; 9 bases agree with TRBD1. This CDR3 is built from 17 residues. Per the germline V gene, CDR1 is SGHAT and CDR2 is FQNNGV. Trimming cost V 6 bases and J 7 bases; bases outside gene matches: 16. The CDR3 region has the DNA TGTGCCAGCAGAGATAGAGGAAGCGGACAGGGGCAGAATGAGCAGTTCTTC. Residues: CASRDRGSGQGQNEQFF.

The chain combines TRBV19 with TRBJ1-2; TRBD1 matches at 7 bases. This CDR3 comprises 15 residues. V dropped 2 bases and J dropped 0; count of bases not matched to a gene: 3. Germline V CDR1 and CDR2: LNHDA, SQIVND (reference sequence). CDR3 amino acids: CASSITGQPNYGYTF. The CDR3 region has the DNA TGTGCCAGTAGTATAACGGGACAGCCTAACTATGGCTACACCTTC.

CDR3 loop: CASSTEGTGKGETQYF. In nucleotides, the CDR3 is TGTGCCAGCAGCACGGAGGGGACAGGGAAGGGAGAGACCCAGTACTTC. This chain uses TRBV5-4 with TRBJ2-5, with TRBD1 matching over 9 bases. Germline CDR1 SGHNT, CDR2 YYREEE (reference sequence). V shed 4 bases and J 4 bases; nucleotides not matched to a gene: 11. There are 16 residues in the CDR3.

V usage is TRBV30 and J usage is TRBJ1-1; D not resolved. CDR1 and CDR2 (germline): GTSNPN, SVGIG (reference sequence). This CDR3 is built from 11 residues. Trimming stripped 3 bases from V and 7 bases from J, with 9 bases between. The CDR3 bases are TGTGCCTGGAGAACGGTTCATGAAGCTTTCTTT. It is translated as CAWRTVHEAFF.

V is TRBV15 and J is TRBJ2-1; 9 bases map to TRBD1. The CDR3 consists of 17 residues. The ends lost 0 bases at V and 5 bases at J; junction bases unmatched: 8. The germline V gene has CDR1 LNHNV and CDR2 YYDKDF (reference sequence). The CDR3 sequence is CATSREVWGQGNNEQFF. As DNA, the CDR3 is TGTGCCACCAGCAGAGAAGTTTGGGGACAGGGCAACAATGAGCAGTTCTTC.

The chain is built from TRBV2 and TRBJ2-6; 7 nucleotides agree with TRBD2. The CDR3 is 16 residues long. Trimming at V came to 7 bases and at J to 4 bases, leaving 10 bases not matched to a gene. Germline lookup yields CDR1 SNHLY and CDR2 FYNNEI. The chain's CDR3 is CASNMGGSLGANVLTF. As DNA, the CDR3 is TGTGCCAGCAATATGGGAGGGTCTTTAGGGGCCAACGTCCTGACTTTC.

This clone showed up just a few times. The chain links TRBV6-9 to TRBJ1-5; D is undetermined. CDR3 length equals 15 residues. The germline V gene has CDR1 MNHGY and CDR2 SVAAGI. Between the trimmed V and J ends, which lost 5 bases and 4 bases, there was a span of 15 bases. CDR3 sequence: CASSPTPGDNQPQHF. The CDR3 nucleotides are TGTGCCAGCAGTCCCACCCCAGGTGATAATCAGCCCCAGCATTTT.

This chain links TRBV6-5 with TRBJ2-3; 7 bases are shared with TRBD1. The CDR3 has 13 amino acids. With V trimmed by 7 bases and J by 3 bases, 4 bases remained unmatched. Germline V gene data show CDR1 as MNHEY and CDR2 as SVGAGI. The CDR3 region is CASTPGGTDTQYF. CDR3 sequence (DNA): TGTGCCAGCACCCCAGGGGGTACAGATACGCAGTATTTT.

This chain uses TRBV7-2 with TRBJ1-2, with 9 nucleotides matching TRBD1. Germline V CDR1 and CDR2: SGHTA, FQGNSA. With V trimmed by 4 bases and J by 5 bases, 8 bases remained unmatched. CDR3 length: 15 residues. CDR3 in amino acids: CASSSRRGTGYGYTF. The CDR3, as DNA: TGTGCCAGCAGCTCCCGGCGGGGGACAGGGTATGGCTACACCTTC.

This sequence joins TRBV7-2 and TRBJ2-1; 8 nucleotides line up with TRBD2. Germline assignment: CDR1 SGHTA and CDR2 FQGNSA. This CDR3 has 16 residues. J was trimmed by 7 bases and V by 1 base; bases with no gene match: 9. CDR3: CASSLGVSGIRNEQFF. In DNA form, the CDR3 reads TGTGCCAGCAGCTTAGGGGTTAGCGGGATCCGGAATGAGCAGTTCTTC.

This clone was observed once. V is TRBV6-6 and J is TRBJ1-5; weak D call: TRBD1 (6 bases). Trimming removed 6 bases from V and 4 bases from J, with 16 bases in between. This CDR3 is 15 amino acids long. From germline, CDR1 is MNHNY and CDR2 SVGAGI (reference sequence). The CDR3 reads CASRTGTQGNQPQHF. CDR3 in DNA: TGTGCCAGCAGGACTGGGACACAAGGAAATCAGCCCCAGCATTTT.

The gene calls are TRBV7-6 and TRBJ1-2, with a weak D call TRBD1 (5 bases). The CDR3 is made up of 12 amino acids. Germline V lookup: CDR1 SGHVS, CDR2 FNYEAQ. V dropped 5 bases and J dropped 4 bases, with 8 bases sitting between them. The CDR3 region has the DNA TGTGCCAGCAGCACCGACAGCTATGGCTACACCTTC. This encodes CASSTDSYGYTF. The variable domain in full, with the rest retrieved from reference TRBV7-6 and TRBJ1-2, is GAGVSQSPRYKVTKRGQDVALRCDPISGHVSLYWYRQALGQGPEFLTYFNYEAQQDKSGLPNDRFSAERPEGSISTLTIQRTEQRDSAMYRCASSTDSYGYTFGSGTRLTVV.

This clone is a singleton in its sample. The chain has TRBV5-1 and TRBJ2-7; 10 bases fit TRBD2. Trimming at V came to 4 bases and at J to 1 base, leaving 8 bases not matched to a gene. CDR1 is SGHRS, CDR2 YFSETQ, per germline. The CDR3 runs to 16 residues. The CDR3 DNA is TGCGCCAGCAGCACCACCGGGACTAGCGCTTCCTACGAGCAGTACTTC. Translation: CASSTTGTSASYEQYF.

The CDR3 nucleotides are TGTGCCAGCAGCCTACAGGGAAATGAGCAGTTCTTC. Its protein is CASSLQGNEQFF. The chain is built from TRBV12-3 or TRBV12-4 and TRBJ2-1, with D perhaps matching TRBD1 (6 bases). The CDR3 covers 12 residues. The V and J ends lost 6 bases and 7 bases respectively, with 10 bases between them.

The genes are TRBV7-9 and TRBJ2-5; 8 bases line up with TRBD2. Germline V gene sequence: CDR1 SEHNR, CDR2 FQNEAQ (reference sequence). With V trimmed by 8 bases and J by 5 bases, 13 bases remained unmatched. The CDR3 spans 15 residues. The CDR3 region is CASLWDGRAEETQYF. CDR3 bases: TGTGCCAGCCTTTGGGACGGGAGGGCCGAGGAGACCCAGTACTTC.

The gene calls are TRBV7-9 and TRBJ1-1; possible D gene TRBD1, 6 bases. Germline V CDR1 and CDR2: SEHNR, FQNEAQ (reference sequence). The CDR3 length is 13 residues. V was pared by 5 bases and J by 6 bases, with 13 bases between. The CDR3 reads CASSLTGDSEAFF. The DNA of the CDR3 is TGTGCCAGCAGCCTGACAGGAGATTCTGAAGCTTTCTTT.

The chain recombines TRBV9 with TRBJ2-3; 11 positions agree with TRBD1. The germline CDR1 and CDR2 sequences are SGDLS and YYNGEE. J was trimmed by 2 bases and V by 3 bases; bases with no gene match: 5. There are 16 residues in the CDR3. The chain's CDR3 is CASSAGQGANTDTQYF. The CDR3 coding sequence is TGTGCCAGCAGCGCCGGACAGGGGGCTAACACAGATACGCAGTATTTT.

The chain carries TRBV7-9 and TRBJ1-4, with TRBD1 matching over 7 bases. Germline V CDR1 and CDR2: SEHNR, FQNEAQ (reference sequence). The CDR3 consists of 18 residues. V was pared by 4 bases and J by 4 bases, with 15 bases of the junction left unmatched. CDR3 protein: CASSSGWRGQDDNEKLFF. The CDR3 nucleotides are TGTGCCAGCAGCTCAGGTTGGCGAGGACAGGACGATAATGAAAAACTGTTTTTT.

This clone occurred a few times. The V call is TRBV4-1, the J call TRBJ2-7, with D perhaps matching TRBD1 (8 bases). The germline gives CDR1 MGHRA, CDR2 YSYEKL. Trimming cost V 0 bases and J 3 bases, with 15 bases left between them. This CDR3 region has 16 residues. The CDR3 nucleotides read TGCGCCAGCAGCCAAGATGCCCACAGGGGGGGCTACGAGCAGTACTTC. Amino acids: CASSQDAHRGGYEQYF.

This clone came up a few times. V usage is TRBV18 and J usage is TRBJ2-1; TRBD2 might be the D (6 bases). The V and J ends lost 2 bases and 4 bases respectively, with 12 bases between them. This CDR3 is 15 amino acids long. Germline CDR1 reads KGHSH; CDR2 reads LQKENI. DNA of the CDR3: TGTGCCAGCTCACCAGGGGACGGGAGATACAATGAGCAGTTCTTC. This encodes CASSPGDGRYNEQFF.

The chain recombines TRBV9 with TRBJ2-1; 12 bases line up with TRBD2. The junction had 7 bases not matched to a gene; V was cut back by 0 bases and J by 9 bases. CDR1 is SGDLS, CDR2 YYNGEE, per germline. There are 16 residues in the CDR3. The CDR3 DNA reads TGTGCCAGCAGCGTAGCTAGCGGGAGGGCCTTGGGTGAGCAGTTCTTC. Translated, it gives CASSVASGRALGEQFF.

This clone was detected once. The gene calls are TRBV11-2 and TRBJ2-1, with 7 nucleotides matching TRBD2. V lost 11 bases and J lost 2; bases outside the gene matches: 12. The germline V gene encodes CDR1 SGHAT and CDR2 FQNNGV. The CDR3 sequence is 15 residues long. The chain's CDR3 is CAVGGAAGAYNEQFF. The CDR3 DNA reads TGTGCCGTCGGCGGGGCCGCGGGAGCCTACAATGAGCAGTTCTTC.

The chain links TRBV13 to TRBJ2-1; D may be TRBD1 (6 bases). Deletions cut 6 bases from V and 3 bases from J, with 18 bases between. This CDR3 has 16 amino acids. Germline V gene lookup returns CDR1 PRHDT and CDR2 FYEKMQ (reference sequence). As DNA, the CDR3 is TGTGCCAGCAGTCCTCCCCCGGGACAAAGCTACAATGAGCAGTTCTTC. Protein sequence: CASSPPPGQSYNEQFF.

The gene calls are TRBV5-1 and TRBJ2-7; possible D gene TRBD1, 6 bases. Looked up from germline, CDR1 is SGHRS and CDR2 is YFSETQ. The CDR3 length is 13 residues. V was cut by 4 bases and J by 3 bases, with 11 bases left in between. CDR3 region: CASSAGTYYEQYF. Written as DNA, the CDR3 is TGCGCCAGCAGCGCCGGGACATACTACGAGCAGTACTTC.